This TCR beta chain was obtained from a study of siplizumab effects on memory and regulatory T cells. Study-level points and caveats: Where siplizumab was present, mappable alloreactive CD4+ clones averaged approximately 70% Treg-derived, compared with approximately 25% in controls. Both greater diversity than memory cells and a major contribution to the alloresponse seemed to characterize naive T cells. Unstimulated subsets contained matches for only a minor fraction of alloreactive clones.

Per individual sample, around 9.1 x 10^4 TCR templates were assayed. Profiled with immunoSEQ multiplex PCR; TCRdb holds only in-frame clones, not every one. The repertoire consists of 120,000 or so clones, with over 85% occurring once and the leading ten covering 1% to 1.5%. The CDR3 has 15 amino acids. Germline-derived CDR1 and CDR2 are MNHEY and SVGAGI. The germline V and J ends were trimmed by 2 bases and 5 bases, with 14 bases remaining between them. On this clone: Its cognate antigen is unknown.

The clonotype originates from a human donor in good health. The V call is TRBV6-5, the J call TRBJ2-3, with D perhaps assigned TRBD1 or TRBD2 (7 bases each). Sequenced sample: CD4+ T cells sorted from blood. This CDR3 is CASSYRQGGGDTQYF. In DNA form, the CDR3 reads TGTGCCAGCAGTTACCGCCAGGGGGGGGGAGATACGCAGTATTTT.